This T cell receptor (beta chain) was recorded in a study of blood T cells in healthy people across ages. The junction had 2 bases not matched to a gene; V was cut back by 5 bases and J by 3 bases. From germline, CDR1 is MDHEN and CDR2 SYDVKM. There are 14 residues in the CDR3. PCR was performed a second time for about 6 to 12 cycles using a sample-barcoded 5' primer and a J-beta primer mix. TCRdb reprocessed the 5' RACE reads via MiXCR and lists one record per CDR3 protein. Of some 1.4 million distinct CDR3 sequences listed, 35% to 45% were seen once; the top ten hold roughly 7.7%. The chain links TRBV28 to TRBJ1-3; 9 bases fit TRBD1. This clonotype originated in a woman aged 18 to 35 in good health. The sample comprised blood. The CDR3: CASSNRGLGNTIYF. CDR3 bases: TGTGCCAGCAGTAACAGGGGGCTTGGAAACACCATATATTTT.